This TCR beta chain came from a study of T cells after yellow fever vaccination (dated by TCRdb to between 2018 and 2021). For the study in its entirety: The SMART-Seq v4 Ultra Low Input RNA kit was used to prepare libraries from fractions with low cell numbers. Two healthy male donors made up the cohort, one aged 18 to 30 years and the other aged 30 to 39 years. To follow T-cell clones before and after both primary and booster YFV17D yellow fever vaccination, bulk TCR alpha and beta repertoires underwent longitudinal sequencing. Blood was collected at multiple timepoints before and after primary and secondary immunization, and bulk PBMC replicates and cell subsets were isolated. What the authors observed across the whole study: The secondary T-cell response was weaker than the primary response but faster, peaking on day 5 instead of day 15. Because the study included only two donors, the extent to which the findings can be generalized is limited. A small share of clonotypes occurred in both CD4 and CD8 compartments, likely arising from convergent recombination. Computational filtering was required because FACS-sorted repertoires could contain abundant contaminating clonotypes from the bulk population. Most clones expanded after primary vaccination (almost 97% of CD4 and about 85% of CD8) were re-detected after the booster, suggesting that broad memory maintenance occurred.

TCR cDNA was made using 5'RACE template switching, a step that added a universal primer site and unique molecular identifiers. cDNA synthesis was primed from both the TCR alpha and TCR beta constant segments. Library amplification used two PCR steps, and the second PCR step added sample barcodes and sequencing adapters. Sequencing of libraries was performed on Illumina HiSeq 2500 (2x100 bp) or NovaSeq (2x150 bp). The study's own analysis went as follows. MIGEC was used to demultiplex reads and collapse the reads into UMI consensus sequences, and MiXCR was used for V(D)J alignment. Vaccine-responding clonotypes were identified with edgeR using replicate PBMC samples, with FDR below 0.01 and a log2 fold change above 5 up to day 15 being required. Each bulk clonotype received a CD4 or CD8 identity based on whether the sequenced CD4 or CD8 repertoire contained that clonotype at higher abundance. TCRdb trimmed public reads at Q25 via fastp, called clones via MiXCR and kept in-frame beta chains. Rows matching on CDR3 protein sequence are summarized as one entry with the most common DNA and genes. These V and J calls rely on TCRdb rather than the paper's analysis. Here the sample has tens of thousands of distinct CDR3 sequences; 6.5% to 9% occur a single time. Of the sample, 36% falls within the top ten clones.

The treatment or condition label here, explained by the study, means: live attenuated yellow fever vaccine strain. PBMCs were isolated from peripheral blood using a standard Ficoll-Paque protocol. CD4 and CD8 T-cell fractions were isolated with Dynabeads CD4 and CD8 positive selection kits. RNA was extracted with TriZol from bulk PBMCs, CD4 and CD8 fractions, and dextramer-positive and dextramer-negative fractions. There are 12 amino acids in the CDR3, from cysteine to phenylalanine inclusive. Only CDR3 DNA is held: 36 bases, read in frame from base 1. The trim is 5 bases for V and 12 bases for J, with a gap of 14 bases between the germline ends. CDR1 and CDR2 are drawn from the germline V gene (reference sequence): SEHNR, FQNEAQ. This clonotype occurred many times. Its antigen is not yet known. Per-base quality was not reported, and no clone a single base away is much larger than it.

This clonotype was sampled from a man under 40 who received the YFV17D yellow fever vaccine. This material consisted of CD8+ T cells sorted from PBMCs, taken 15 days after the yellow fever booster vaccination. Rearrangement joined TRBV7-9 to TRBJ2-1; the D gene lacks a confident call. The CDR3 protein sequence reads: CASSPEEMVQFF. The DNA is as follows: TGTGCCAGCAGCCCAGAGGAGATGGTGCAGTTCTTC.